One sample yielded the 26 T cell receptor beta chains listed below, sequenced in a study of CD4 T cells in relation to SARS-CoV-2 and coronaviruses. The repertoire was sequenced with immunoSEQ multiplex PCR; TCRdb's copy has only in-frame clones and lacks some. Of some 38,000 clones detected, around 77% appear once; the ten largest clones hold around 21%. Their recognized antigens are unknown. Sequenced material: memory CD4+ T cells from PBMCs, cultured in vitro. Receptor source: an adult with COVID-19.

J is TRBJ2-1 and V is TRBV12-5; 7 bases fit TRBD1. CDR1 LGHNT and CDR2 FRNRAP come from the germline V gene. This CDR3 contains 12 residues. The V and J ends lost 5 bases and 9 bases, in that order; junction bases with no gene match: 4. CDR3 DNA sequence: TGTGCTAGTGGTGTCCCAGGGGGTGAGCAGTTCTTC. Translating it yields CASGVPGGEQFF.

The rearrangement joins TRBV5-1 to TRBJ2-2; D not certain. This CDR3 spans 12 amino acids. Germline V gene sequence: CDR1 SGHRS, CDR2 YFSETQ. Trimming removed 1 base from V and 6 bases from J, with 4 bases in between. The CDR3 bases are TGCGCCAGCAGCTTGCGTCCCGGGGAGCTGTTTTTT. Protein: CASSLRPGELFF.

The chain joins TRBV29-1 to TRBJ2-3, with a possible D match to TRBD2 (5 bases). V was pared by 3 bases and J by 0 bases, with 10 bases between. The CDR3 consists of 14 residues. CDR1 is SQVTM and CDR2 is ANQGSEA in the germline V gene. The CDR3 loop is CSVERATSTDTQYF. Written as DNA, the CDR3 is TGCAGCGTTGAGCGGGCTACTAGCACAGATACGCAGTATTTT.

The sample holds a few counts of this clone. The chain recombines TRBV5-1 with TRBJ2-7, with 8 positions matching TRBD1. CDR1 is SGHRS, CDR2 YFSETQ, per germline. The CDR3 runs 14 residues. V gave up 6 bases and J gave up 2 bases; unmatched junction bases: 7. CDR3 sequence: CASNTQGGPYEQYF. The CDR3 DNA is TGCGCCAGCAACACACAGGGGGGACCCTACGAGCAGTACTTC.

The chain has TRBV5-4 and TRBJ2-1; D might be TRBD2 (6 bases). Between the trimmed V and J ends, which lost 2 bases and 5 bases, there was a span of 14 bases. Germline CDR1 is SGHNT and CDR2 is YYREEE (reference sequence). This CDR3 spans 15 amino acids. The CDR3 is CASSFVSGSNNEQFF. CDR3 nucleotides: TGTGCCAGCAGCTTTGTGAGCGGGTCTAACAATGAGCAGTTCTTC. Combining the CDR3 with reference TRBV5-4 and TRBJ2-1 gives the whole variable domain ETGVTQSPTHLIKTRGQQVTLRCSSQSGHNTVSWYQQALGQGPQFIFQYYREEENGRGNFPPRFSGLQFPNYSSELNVNALELDDSALYLCASSFVSGSNNEQFFGPGTRLTVL.

This chain joins TRBV19 and TRBJ2-1, with 8 bases lining up with TRBD2. Germline CDR1 and CDR2: LNHDA and SQIVND (reference sequence). V shed 5 bases and J 0 bases; nucleotides not matched to a gene: 6. The CDR3 has 16 amino acids. This CDR3 is CASSPIAGNSYNEQFF. The CDR3 coding sequence is TGTGCCAGTAGTCCCATAGCGGGGAACTCCTACAATGAGCAGTTCTTC.

This clone was observed once. J is TRBJ1-1 and V is TRBV6-5; D is unresolved. Germline values: CDR1 MNHEY, CDR2 SVGAGI. The CDR3 is 15 residues long. V was trimmed by 8 bases and J by 2 bases, leaving 18 bases between them. The CDR3 is CASRAPSTGNTEAFF. For the CDR3, the DNA is TGTGCCAGCCGCGCCCCCTCGACCGGTAACACTGAAGCTTTCTTT.

The gene calls are TRBV30 and TRBJ1-2; a possible D gene is TRBD1 (6 bases). V lost 2 bases and J 7 bases, leaving 11 bases between the germline ends. CDR1 is GTSNPN, CDR2 SVGIG, per germline (reference sequence). The CDR3 covers 12 residues. CDR3 nucleotides: TGTGCCTGGAGTCCCCAGGGGCTTGGCTACACCTTC. Residues: CAWSPQGLGYTF. Full variable domain (outside the CDR3, taken from reference TRBV30 and TRBJ1-2): SQTIHQWPATLVQPVGSPLSLECTVEGTSNPNLYWYRQAAGRGLQLLFYSVGIGQISSEVPQNLSASRPQDRQFILSSKKLLLSDSGFYLCAWSPQGLGYTFGSGTRLTVV.

The V call is TRBV30, the J call TRBJ1-6, with D uncertain. V lost 2 bases and J lost 4, with 6 bases in between. The germline V gene has CDR1 GTSNPN and CDR2 SVGIG (reference sequence). The CDR3 is 13 residues long. The CDR3: CAWSIRYNSPLHF. In DNA, the CDR3 is TGTGCCTGGAGTATCAGATATAATTCACCCCTCCACTTT.

V usage is TRBV10-3 and J usage is TRBJ1-2, with D perhaps TRBD1 (5 bases). In germline, CDR1 is ENHRY, CDR2 SYGVKD. There are 14 residues in the CDR3. V lost 4 bases, J lost 2 bases, and 11 bases lay in between. CDR3 bases: TGTGCCATCAGTGCACAGGCGAACAACTATGGCTACACCTTC. This sequence encodes CAISAQANNYGYTF.

V usage is TRBV14 and J usage is TRBJ1-1, with a weak D call TRBD1 (5 bases). The germline CDR1 and CDR2 sequences are SGHDN and FVKESK. The V end lost 0 bases, the J end lost 3 bases, and 14 bases lay between the germline ends. There are 16 residues in the CDR3. In DNA form, the CDR3 reads TGTGCCAGCAGCCAAGATCGGCGCAGGGTTTACACTGAAGCTTTCTTT. Its protein is CASSQDRRRVYTEAFF. The full variable domain, rest sourced from reference TRBV14 and TRBJ1-1, is EAGVTQFPSHSVIEKGQTVTLRCDPISGHDNLYWYRRVMGKEIKFLLHFVKESKQDESGMPNNRFLAERTGGTYSTLKVQPAELEDSGVYFCASSQDRRRVYTEAFFGQGTRLTVV.

The chain uses TRBV5-1 and TRBJ2-5; D is possibly TRBD1 (5 bases). V dropped 0 bases and J dropped 7 bases, with 7 bases sitting between them. Germline assignment: CDR1 SGHRS and CDR2 YFSETQ. CDR3 length: 12 residues. The CDR3 DNA reads as TGCGCCAGCAGCTTGGGGCAGGGGACCCAGTACTTC. The encoded protein is CASSLGQGTQYF.

The table lists this clone with a few counts. J is TRBJ1-1 and V is TRBV3-1 (or the pseudogene TRBV3-2); D not certain. Trimming took 0 bases from V and 8 from J, leaving 13 bases between them. Germline assignment: CDR1 LGHDT and CDR2 YNNKEL (reference sequence). This CDR3 contains 14 residues. The CDR3 is CASSQEDGYSEAFF. CDR3 coding DNA: TGTGCCAGCAGCCAAGAAGACGGGTACTCCGAAGCTTTCTTT.

The rearrangement uses TRBV23-1 and TRBJ2-7, with 9 nucleotides matching TRBD2. TRBV23-1 falls under the ORF class, with uncertain function. The CDR3 extends over 19 amino acids. V lost 7 bases to trimming and J lost 4 bases; unmatched junction nucleotides: 23. DNA for the CDR3: TGCGCCAGCACCAACCTGGGGCTAGCGGGATTGTCTTTAAGGTACGAGCAGTACTTC. Protein product: CASTNLGLAGLSLRYEQYF.

This chain uses TRBV11-3 with TRBJ2-2; no definite D call. The CDR3 has 14 residues. The germline CDR1 and CDR2 sequences are SGHNT and YENEEA. V was trimmed by 4 bases and J by 5 bases, leaving 11 bases between them. The CDR3, as DNA: TGTGCCAGCAGCTCACCCACCGGTACCGGGGAGCTGTTTTTT. Encoded protein: CASSSPTGTGELFF.

This sequence joins TRBV5-1 and TRBJ2-5; D call uncertain. Trimming took 0 bases from V and 4 from J, leaving 10 bases between them. The CDR3 totals 14 residues. The germline V gene encodes CDR1 SGHRS and CDR2 YFSETQ. The CDR3 region has the DNA TGCGCCAGCAGCTTGGGGGTCGTATTAGAGACCCAGTACTTC. Its protein product is CASSLGVVLETQYF.

The chain combines TRBV7-9 with TRBJ2-7; 9 bases fit TRBD1. With V trimmed by 5 bases and J by 6 bases, 11 bases remained unmatched. The length of the CDR3 is 15 residues. CDR1 SEHNR and CDR2 FQNEAQ come from the germline V gene (reference sequence). This chain's CDR3 is CASSPRDRDFREQYF. CDR3 bases: TGTGCCAGCAGCCCCCGGGACAGGGATTTCCGCGAGCAGTACTTC.

V usage is TRBV6-1 and J usage is TRBJ2-7, with 7 bases aligning to TRBD2. The CDR3 loop spans 14 amino acids. Looked up from germline, CDR1 is MNHNS and CDR2 is SASEGT. After removal of 0 bases from V and 4 bases from J, the junction contained 3 bases not matched to a gene. CDR3 in amino acids: CASSEALAAYEQYF. DNA of the CDR3: TGTGCCAGCAGTGAAGCGCTAGCGGCTTACGAGCAGTACTTC.

This clone was seen more than once but under ten times. The same CDR3 also results from other DNA sequences found in this sample. The V call is TRBV5-6, the J call TRBJ2-7, with 13 bases fitting TRBD2. This CDR3 has 15 amino acids. CDR1 is SGHDT, CDR2 YYEEEE, per germline. The trim removed 4 bases at V and 4 bases at J, leaving 5 bases unmatched. Here the CDR3 DNA reads TGTGCCAGCAGCCGGACTAGCGGGAGATCGTACGAGCAGTACTTC. Amino acid sequence: CASSRTSGRSYEQYF.

V usage is TRBV15 and J usage is TRBJ1-1, with unresolved D. V shed 0 bases and J shed 0 bases, with 35 bases lying between them. There are 24 residues in the CDR3. Germline V CDR1 and CDR2: LNHNV, YYDKDF (reference sequence). This CDR3 reads CATSRDRPLRTLALKTEMNTEAFF. The CDR3 coding sequence is TGTGCCACCAGCAGAGACCGCCCTTTACGAACTTTGGCCTTAAAGACCGAAATGAACACTGAAGCTTTCTTT.

This chain connects TRBV18 to TRBJ2-5; a weak D match, TRBD1 (6 bases). The CDR3 is 18 residues long. V was clipped by 3 bases and J by 4 bases, with 24 bases between them. Germline V lookup: CDR1 KGHSH, CDR2 LQKENI. The chain's CDR3 is CASSPFPSLQGIRETQYF. Here the CDR3 DNA reads TGTGCCAGCTCACCTTTTCCCAGCCTACAGGGCATTCGAGAGACCCAGTACTTC. The complete variable domain, with remaining parts taken from reference TRBV18 and TRBJ2-5, reads NAGVMQNPRHLVRRRGQEARLRCSPMKGHSHVYWYRQLPEEGLKFMVYLQKENIIDESGMPKERFSAEFPKEGPSILRIQQVVRGDSAAYFCASSPFPSLQGIRETQYFGPGTRLLVL.

This chain connects TRBV7-2 to TRBJ2-3; no clear D. The CDR3 totals 16 residues. The V gene lost 2 bases and the J gene lost 0 bases, with 12 bases spanning the gap. Germline V gene data show CDR1 as SGHTA and CDR2 as FQGNSA. Here the CDR3 reads CASSLSHSQSTDTQYF. The CDR3 nucleotides are TGTGCCAGCAGCTTATCCCATTCACAGAGCACAGATACGCAGTATTTT.

This chain links TRBV2 with TRBJ2-6, with D uncertain. CDR1 and CDR2 (germline): SNHLY, FYNNEI. V lost 6 bases to trimming and J lost 0 bases, with 6 bases between them. The CDR3 is made up of 14 amino acids. Here the CDR3 reads CASSGSSGANVLTF. The CDR3 coding sequence is TGTGCCAGCAGCGGAAGCTCTGGGGCCAACGTCCTGACTTTC.

The chain is built from TRBV7-3 and TRBJ2-2; 7 positions agree with TRBD2. This CDR3 region has 15 residues. Germline trimming cut 5 bases from V and 1 base from J; bases unmatched to any gene: 4. Germline V gene lookup returns CDR1 SGHTA and CDR2 FQGTGA. The CDR3 sequence is CASSLGRGNTGELFF. CDR3 nucleotides: TGTGCCAGCAGCCTGGGGAGGGGGAACACCGGGGAGCTGTTTTTT.

This clone was recorded once. The chain joins TRBV28 to TRBJ2-7; D gene ambiguous. The V gene lost 8 bases and the J gene lost 3 bases, with 14 bases spanning the gap. CDR3 size: 13 residues. Germline values: CDR1 MDHEN, CDR2 SYDVKM. The CDR3: CASSLQHSYEQYF. DNA of the CDR3: TGTGCCAGCTCCCTCCAGCATAGCTACGAGCAGTACTTC.

This chain links TRBV9 with TRBJ2-2, with a tentative D call TRBD2 (6 bases). The CDR3 totals 13 residues. V was cut by 4 bases and J by 3 bases, with 7 bases left in between. Germline V gene data show CDR1 as SGDLS and CDR2 as YYNGEE. The CDR3, as DNA: TGTGCCAGCAGCTGGGGGGACACCGGGGAGCTGTTTTTT. Its protein is CASSWGDTGELFF.